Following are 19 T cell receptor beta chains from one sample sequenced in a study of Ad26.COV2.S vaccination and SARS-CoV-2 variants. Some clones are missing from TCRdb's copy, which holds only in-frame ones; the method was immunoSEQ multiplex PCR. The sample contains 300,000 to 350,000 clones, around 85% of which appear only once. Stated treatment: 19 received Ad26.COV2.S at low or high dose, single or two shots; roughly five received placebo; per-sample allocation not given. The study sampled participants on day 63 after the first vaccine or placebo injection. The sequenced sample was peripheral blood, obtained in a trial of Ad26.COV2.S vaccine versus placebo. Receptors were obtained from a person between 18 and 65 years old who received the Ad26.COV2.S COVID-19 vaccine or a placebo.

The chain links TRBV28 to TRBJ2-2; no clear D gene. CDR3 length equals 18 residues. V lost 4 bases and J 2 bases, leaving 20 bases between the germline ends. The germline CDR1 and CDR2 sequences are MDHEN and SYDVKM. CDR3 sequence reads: CASSSFMDQLLNTGELFF. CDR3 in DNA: TGTGCCAGCAGTTCGTTCATGGACCAATTACTTAACACCGGGGAGCTGTTTTTT.

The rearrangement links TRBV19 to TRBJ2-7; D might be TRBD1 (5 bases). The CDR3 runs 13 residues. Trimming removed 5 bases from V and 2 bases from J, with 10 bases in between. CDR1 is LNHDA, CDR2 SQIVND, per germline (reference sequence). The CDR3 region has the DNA TGTGCCAGTAGTTTTAAGGGGCCCTACGAGCAGTACTTC. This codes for CASSFKGPYEQYF.

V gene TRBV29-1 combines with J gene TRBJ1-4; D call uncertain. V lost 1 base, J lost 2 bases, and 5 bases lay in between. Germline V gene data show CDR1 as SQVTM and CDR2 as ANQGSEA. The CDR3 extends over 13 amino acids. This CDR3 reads CSVEGQTNEKLFF. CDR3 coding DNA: TGCAGCGTTGAAGGGCAGACTAATGAAAAACTGTTTTTT.

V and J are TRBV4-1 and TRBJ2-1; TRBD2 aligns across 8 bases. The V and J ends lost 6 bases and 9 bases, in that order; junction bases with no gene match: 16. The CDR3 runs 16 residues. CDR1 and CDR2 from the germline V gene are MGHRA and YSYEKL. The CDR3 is CASRSDGGGWSGEQFF. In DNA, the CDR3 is TGCGCCAGCAGGTCGGATGGCGGGGGGTGGAGTGGTGAGCAGTTCTTC.

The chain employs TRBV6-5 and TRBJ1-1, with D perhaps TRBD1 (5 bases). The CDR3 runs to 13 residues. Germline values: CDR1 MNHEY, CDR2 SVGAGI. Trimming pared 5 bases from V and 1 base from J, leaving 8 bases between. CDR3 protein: CASSPGTNTEAFF. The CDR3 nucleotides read TGTGCCAGCAGTCCAGGGACGAACACTGAAGCTTTCTTT.

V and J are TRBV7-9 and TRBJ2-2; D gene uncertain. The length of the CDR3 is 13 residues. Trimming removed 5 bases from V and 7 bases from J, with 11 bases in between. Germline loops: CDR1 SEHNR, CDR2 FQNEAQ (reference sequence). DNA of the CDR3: TGTGCCAGCAGCCGTCGGGTGAGCGGGGAGCTGTTTTTT. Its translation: CASSRRVSGELFF. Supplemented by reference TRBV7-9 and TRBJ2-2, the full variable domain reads DTGVSQNPRHKITKRGQNVTFRCDPISEHNRLYWYRQTLGQGPEFLTYFQNEAQLEKSRLLSDRFSAERPKGSFSTLEIQRTEQGDSAMYLCASSRRVSGELFFGEGSRLTVL.

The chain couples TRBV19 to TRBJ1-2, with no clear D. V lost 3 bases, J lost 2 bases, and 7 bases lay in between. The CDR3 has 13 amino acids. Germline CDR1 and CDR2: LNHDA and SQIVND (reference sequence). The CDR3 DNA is TGTGCCAGTAGTATTCAGCAGAACTATGGCTACACCTTC. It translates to CASSIQQNYGYTF.

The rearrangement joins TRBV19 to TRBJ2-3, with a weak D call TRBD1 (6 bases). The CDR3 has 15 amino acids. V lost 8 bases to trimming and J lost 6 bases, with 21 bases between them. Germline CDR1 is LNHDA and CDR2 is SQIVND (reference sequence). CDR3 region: CASGLGQFVMDTQYF. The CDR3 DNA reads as TGTGCCAGTGGGCTTGGACAGTTCGTTATGGATACGCAGTATTTT.

CDR3 coding DNA: TGCGCCAGCAGCCAAGGTTTTCGAAGCGGGGGCATCTACAATGAGCAGTTCTTC. It codes for CASSQGFRSGGIYNEQFF. V and J are TRBV4-1 and TRBJ2-1; 8 nucleotides line up with TRBD2. V trimming: 1 base; J trimming: 3 bases; junction bases outside the gene matches: 11. CDR1 is MGHRA, CDR2 YSYEKL, per germline. The CDR3 is made up of 18 amino acids.

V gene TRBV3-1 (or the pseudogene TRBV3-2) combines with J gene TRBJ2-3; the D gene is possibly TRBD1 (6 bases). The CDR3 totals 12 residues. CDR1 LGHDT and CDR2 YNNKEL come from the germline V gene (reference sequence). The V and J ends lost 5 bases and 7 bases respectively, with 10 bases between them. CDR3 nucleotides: TGTGCCAGCAGCTTAGGGGGTAATACGCAGTATTTT. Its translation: CASSLGGNTQYF.

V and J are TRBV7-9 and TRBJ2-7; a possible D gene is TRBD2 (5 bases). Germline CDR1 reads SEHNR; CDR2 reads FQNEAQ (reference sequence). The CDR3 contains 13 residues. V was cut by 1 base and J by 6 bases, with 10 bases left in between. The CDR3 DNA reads TGTGCCAGCAGCTTAGGTTCTAGCCGCGAGCAGTACTTC. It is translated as CASSLGSSREQYF.

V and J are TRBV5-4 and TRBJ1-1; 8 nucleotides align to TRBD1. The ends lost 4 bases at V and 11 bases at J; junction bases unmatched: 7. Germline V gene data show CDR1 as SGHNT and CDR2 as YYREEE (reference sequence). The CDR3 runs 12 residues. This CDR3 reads CASSDGTGGAFF. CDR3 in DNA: TGTGCCAGCAGCGATGGGACAGGTGGGGCTTTCTTT.

The CDR3, as DNA: TGCGCCAGCAGCTTGGGGATACTAAAATTGGCAACTAATGAAAAACTGTTTTTT. It encodes CASSLGILKLATNEKLFF. The chain employs TRBV5-1 and TRBJ1-4; D call uncertain. Germline V gives CDR1 SGHRS, CDR2 YFSETQ. Trimming cost V 0 bases and J 0 bases, with 15 bases left between them. This CDR3 has 18 amino acids.

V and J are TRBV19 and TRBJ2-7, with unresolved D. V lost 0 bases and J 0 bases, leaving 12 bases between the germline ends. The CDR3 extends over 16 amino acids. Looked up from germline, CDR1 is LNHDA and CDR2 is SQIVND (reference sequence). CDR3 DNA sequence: TGTGCCAGTAGTATAGACCCGTCTGCCAGCTCCTACGAGCAGTACTTC. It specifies CASSIDPSASSYEQYF.

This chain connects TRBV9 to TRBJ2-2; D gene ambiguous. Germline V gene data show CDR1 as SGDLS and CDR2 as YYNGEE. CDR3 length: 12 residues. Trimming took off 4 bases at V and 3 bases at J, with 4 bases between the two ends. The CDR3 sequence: CASSPYTGELFF. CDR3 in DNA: TGTGCCAGCAGCCCATACACCGGGGAGCTGTTTTTT.

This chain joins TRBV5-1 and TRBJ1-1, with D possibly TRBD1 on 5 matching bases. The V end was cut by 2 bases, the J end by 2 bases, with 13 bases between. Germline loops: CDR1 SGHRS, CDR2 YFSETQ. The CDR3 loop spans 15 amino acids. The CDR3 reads CASSFPGLRNTEAFF. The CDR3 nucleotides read TGCGCCAGCAGCTTCCCAGGGCTAAGAAACACTGAAGCTTTCTTT.

The CDR3 sequence is CASRGPPREGHLNSPLHF. As DNA, the CDR3 is TGCGCCAGCAGGGGGCCCCCGAGGGAGGGACATCTAAATTCACCCCTCCACTTT. V and J are TRBV10-1 and TRBJ1-6, with D maybe TRBD1 (6 bases). Trimming stripped 6 bases from V and 7 bases from J, with 25 bases between. The V gene's germline CDR1 is WNHNN and CDR2 SYGVQD (reference sequence). The CDR3 is made up of 18 amino acids.

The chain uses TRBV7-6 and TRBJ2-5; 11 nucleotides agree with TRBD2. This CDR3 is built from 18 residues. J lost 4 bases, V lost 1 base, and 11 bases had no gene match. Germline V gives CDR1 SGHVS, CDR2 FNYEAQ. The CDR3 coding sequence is TGTGCCAGCAGCTTAGGGGCAGGTAGCGGGGGGGCCGGAGAGACCCAGTACTTC. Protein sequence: CASSLGAGSGGAGETQYF.

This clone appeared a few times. The CDR3 DNA sequence: TGCGCCAGCAGCATGGGGAACACTGAAGCTTTCTTT. As protein: CASSMGNTEAFF. This chain uses TRBV5-1 with TRBJ1-1; D remains unclear. Between the trimmed V and J ends, which lost 4 bases and 1 base, there was a span of 5 bases. CDR1 is SGHRS and CDR2 is YFSETQ in the germline V gene. This CDR3 has 12 residues.